This T cell receptor beta chain was sequenced in a study of monozygotic twins with inflammatory bowel disease. Following a re-call of the 5' RACE reads, TCRdb has one entry per CDR3 protein and lacks DNA. The table gives roughly 330,000 distinct CDR3 sequences; the top ten clones make up approximately 2% of it. The germline V gene encodes CDR1 MNHEY and CDR2 SVGAGI. The CDR3 totals 15 residues. V is TRBV6-5 and J is TRBJ2-2. Sequenced: blood. This TCR came from a human donor with ulcerative colitis or Crohn's disease, or a healthy co-twin of an affected twin (not recorded which). CDR3 loop: CASKLLATSTGELFF.